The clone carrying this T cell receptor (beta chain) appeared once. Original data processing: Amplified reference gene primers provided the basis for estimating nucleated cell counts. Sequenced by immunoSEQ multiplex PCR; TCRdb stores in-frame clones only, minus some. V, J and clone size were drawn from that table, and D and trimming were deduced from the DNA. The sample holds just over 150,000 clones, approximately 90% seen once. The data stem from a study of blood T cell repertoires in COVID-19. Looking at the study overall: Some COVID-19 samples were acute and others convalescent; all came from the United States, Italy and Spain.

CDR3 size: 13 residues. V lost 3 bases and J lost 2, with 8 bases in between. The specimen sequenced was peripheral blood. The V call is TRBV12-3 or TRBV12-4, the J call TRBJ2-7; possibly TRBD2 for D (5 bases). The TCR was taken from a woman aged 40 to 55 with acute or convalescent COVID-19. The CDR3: CASSLRDPYEQYF. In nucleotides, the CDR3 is TGTGCCAGCAGTTTGAGGGATCCCTACGAGCAGTACTTC.